A single sample is the source of the 28 T cell receptor beta chains below, sequenced in a study of T cells in Graves' hyperthyroidism and ophthalmopathy. Amplified TCR beta CDR3 regions came from RNA transcripts. TCR CDR3 underwent first-round RT-PCR with the HTBI primer set. One entry per CDR3 protein, called by TCRdb with MiXCR from the multiplex PCR reads. Of 300,000 to 450,000 distinct CDR3 sequences in the sample, roughly 12% were seen once. Specimen: blood. These receptors were obtained from a man aged 25-45 years with Graves' hyperthyroidism that later progressed to Graves' ophthalmopathy.

This clonotype was observed once. This could be a read error, since a much larger clone is one nucleotide away. The genes are TRBV7-9 and TRBJ2-1; TRBD2 matches 13 bases. CDR1 is SEHNR, CDR2 FQNEAQ, per germline (reference sequence). This CDR3 has 17 amino acids. CDR3 nucleotide sequence: TGTGCCAGCAGTAGCGGGACTAGCGGGGCATCCTACAATGAGCAGCTCTTC. Translating gives CASSSGTSGASYNEQLF.

This clonotype was found many times. This sequence joins TRBV6-1 and TRBJ1-1; no firm D call. Germline CDR1 is MNHNS and CDR2 is SASEGT. The CDR3 covers 15 residues. V lost 7 bases to trimming and J lost 6 bases, with 21 bases between them. The CDR3 DNA is TGTGCCAGCACCCGAGGTGCTAATGGATTCCCTGAAGCTTTCTTT. Translation: CASTRGANGFPEAFF.

The sample holds a few counts of this clonotype. The V gene is TRBV14, the J gene TRBJ2-5; D might be TRBD1 (5 bases). V lost 4 bases and J lost 0, with 6 bases in between. The length of the CDR3 is 13 residues. CDR1 SGHDN and CDR2 FVKESK come from the germline V gene. CDR3 bases: TGTGCCAGCAGCCGGGGCAACCAAGAGACCCAGTACTTC. Protein product: CASSRGNQETQYF.

At least ten counts were recorded for this clonotype. This chain links TRBV7-9 with TRBJ2-3; TRBD1 agrees at 10 bases. V was pared by 8 bases and J by 0 bases, with 8 bases of the junction left unmatched. CDR1 and CDR2 (germline): SEHNR, FQNEAQ (reference sequence). CDR3 size: 16 residues. CDR3 sequence reads: CASHDRGRLSTDTQYF. CDR3 DNA: TGTGCCAGCCATGACAGGGGGCGTTTGAGCACAGATACGCAGTATTTT.

This clonotype has ten or more counts. The chain employs TRBV7-2 and TRBJ2-7, with 9 positions matching TRBD2. This CDR3 is built from 15 residues. V trimming: 6 bases; J trimming: 5 bases; junction bases outside the gene matches: 11. Germline V gene lookup returns CDR1 SGHTA and CDR2 FQGNSA. The CDR3: CASSFGGGVPHEQYF. The CDR3 DNA reads as TGTGCCAGCAGTTTTGGCGGGGGGGTGCCCCACGAGCAGTACTTC.

The chain has TRBV4-1 and TRBJ2-1, with 14 bases lining up with TRBD2. Trimming cost V 5 bases and J 8 bases; bases outside gene matches: 5. The CDR3 has 15 residues. Germline lookup yields CDR1 MGHRA and CDR2 YSYEKL. The CDR3 nucleotides read TGCGCCAGCAGCTACGGACTAGCGGGGGGCGATGAGCAGTTCTTC. Its protein product is CASSYGLAGGDEQFF.

The rearrangement uses TRBV5-4 and TRBJ2-1, with D hard to call. In germline, CDR1 is SGHNT, CDR2 YYREEE (reference sequence). V lost 5 bases to trimming and J lost 10 bases, with 10 bases between them. The CDR3 totals 11 residues. DNA for the CDR3: TGTGCCAGCAGGGGCCCCGTAGAGCAGTTCTTC. Amino acids: CASRGPVEQFF.

The chain is built from TRBV4-1 and TRBJ1-5; D unclear. This CDR3 is built from 15 residues. Germline V lookup: CDR1 MGHRA, CDR2 YSYEKL. Trimming removed 1 base from V and 7 bases from J, with 14 bases in between. The CDR3 DNA reads as TGCGCCAGCAGCCAAGGGGAGGGCAGAATACAGCCCCAGCATTTT. Its translation: CASSQGEGRIQPQHF.

The chain employs TRBV6-5 and TRBJ2-5; 7 bases agree with TRBD2. The CDR3 spans 13 residues. Germline-derived CDR1 and CDR2 are MNHEY and SVGAGI. V dropped 1 base and J dropped 5; count of bases not matched to a gene: 1. CDR3 loop: CASSYWGGETQYF. The CDR3 DNA reads as TGTGCCAGCAGTTACTGGGGAGGGGAGACCCAGTACTTC.

The sample holds many counts of this clonotype. The chain employs TRBV6-1 and TRBJ2-5; perhaps TRBD2 as D (6 bases). Germline V lookup: CDR1 MNHNS, CDR2 SASEGT. The CDR3 length is 13 residues. The V end was cut by 4 bases, the J end by 7 bases, with 13 bases between. The DNA for the CDR3 is TGTGCCAGCAGTGCCGGGACTTTCGGGACCCAGTACTTC. Encoded protein: CASSAGTFGTQYF.

This chain joins TRBV6-2 or TRBV6-3 and TRBJ2-5, with 7 positions matching TRBD2. CDR1 and CDR2 (germline): MNHEY, SVGEGT. V lost 3 bases to trimming and J lost 4 bases; unmatched junction nucleotides: 11. The CDR3 consists of 16 residues. CDR3 in DNA: TGTGCCAGCAGTTATGGATTCATTGGGGGGGGAGAGACCCAGTACTTC. The encoded protein is CASSYGFIGGGETQYF.

This chain joins TRBV7-9 and TRBJ1-1; D possibly corresponds to TRBD1 (6 bases). The V gene lost 11 bases and the J gene lost 3 bases, with 22 bases spanning the gap. CDR3 size: 15 residues. Germline values: CDR1 SEHNR, CDR2 FQNEAQ (reference sequence). The CDR3 is CADEGGSWGHTEAFF. The CDR3, as DNA: TGTGCCGACGAGGGGGGCTCCTGGGGTCACACTGAAGCTTTCTTT. The whole variable domain, filled in from reference TRBV7-9 and TRBJ1-1, reads DTGVSQNPRHKITKRGQNVTFRCDPISEHNRLYWYRQTLGQGPEFLTYFQNEAQLEKSRLLSDRFSAERPKGSFSTLEIQRTEQGDSAMYLCADEGGSWGHTEAFFGQGTRLTVV.

The V call is TRBV7-9, the J call TRBJ1-5, with 7 bases matching TRBD1. J lost 4 bases, V lost 5 bases, and 8 bases had no gene match. Germline CDR1 reads SEHNR; CDR2 reads FQNEAQ (reference sequence). This CDR3 has 15 amino acids. CDR3 DNA: TGTGCCAGCAGCCCCAGGGGGGCAATAAATCAGCCCCAGCATTTT. Translation gives CASSPRGAINQPQHF.

This clonotype showed up many times. The genes are TRBV3-1 and TRBJ2-7; D is uncertain. The CDR3 is 11 amino acids. Trimming removed 1 base from V and 7 bases from J, with 5 bases in between. Germline CDR1 reads LGHDT; CDR2 reads YNNKEL (reference sequence). CDR3 protein: CASSQVGEQYF. DNA for the CDR3: TGTGCCAGCAGCCAAGTAGGGGAGCAGTACTTC.

This clonotype has a handful of counts. V gene TRBV12-3 or TRBV12-4 combines with J gene TRBJ1-1, with D possibly matching TRBD1 (5 bases). V was cut by 1 base and J by 5 bases, with 14 bases left in between. The length of the CDR3 is 15 residues. In DNA form, the CDR3 reads TGTGCCAGCAGTTTAGGTGGGACCCGCGGGACTGAAGCTTTCTTT. Translation gives CASSLGGTRGTEAFF.

This clonotype was observed a few times. The CDR3 here is CSVATGGAADTQYF. DNA for the CDR3: TGCAGCGTGGCGACAGGGGGTGCCGCAGATACGCAGTATTTT. This chain uses TRBV29-1 with TRBJ2-3; TRBD1 matches at 9 bases. Germline CDR1 and CDR2: SQVTM and ANQGSEA. The V gene end was trimmed by 6 bases and the J gene end by 4 bases; junction bases not matched to a gene: 8. The CDR3 has 14 amino acids.

This clonotype was detected a few times. The chain carries TRBV14 and TRBJ2-2; D is unresolved. This CDR3 spans 12 amino acids. Between the trimmed V and J ends, which lost 0 bases and 6 bases, there was a span of 2 bases. Germline loops: CDR1 SGHDN, CDR2 FVKESK. The CDR3 region is CASSQESGELFF. In DNA, the CDR3 is TGTGCCAGCAGCCAAGAGTCCGGGGAGCTGTTTTTT.

At least ten counts were recorded for this clonotype. CDR3 in amino acids: CASSLTGGDSYEQYF. The CDR3 DNA reads as TGTGCCAGCAGCTTGACAGGGGGCGACTCCTACGAGCAGTACTTC. The chain joins TRBV7-3 to TRBJ2-7; 10 nucleotides line up with TRBD1. V shed 3 bases and J 0 bases; nucleotides not matched to a gene: 2. CDR1 and CDR2 (germline): SGHTA, FQGTGA. The CDR3 consists of 15 residues.

The chain combines TRBV7-2 with TRBJ2-4, with unresolved D. CDR1 SGHTA and CDR2 FQGNSA come from the germline V gene. V shed 1 base and J shed 0 bases, with 10 bases lying between them. The CDR3 runs 16 residues. The CDR3 is CASSLGHTLAKNIQYF. As DNA, the CDR3 is TGTGCCAGCAGCTTAGGACATACCTTAGCCAAAAACATTCAGTACTTC.

V gene TRBV5-1 combines with J gene TRBJ2-5; 8 positions agree with TRBD1. Germline V gene sequence: CDR1 SGHRS, CDR2 YFSETQ. Trimming at V came to 3 bases and at J to 4 bases, leaving 8 bases not matched to a gene. This CDR3 is built from 15 residues. CDR3 amino acids: CASSSAQGAGETQYF. The CDR3 bases are TGCGCCAGCAGCTCCGCCCAGGGGGCCGGAGAGACCCAGTACTTC. Supplemented by reference TRBV5-1 and TRBJ2-5, the full variable domain reads KAGVTQTPRYLIKTRGQQVTLSCSPISGHRSVSWYQQTPGQGLQFLFEYFSETQRNKGNFPGRFSGRQFSNSRSEMNVSTLELGDSALYLCASSSAQGAGETQYFGPGTRLLVL.

The genes are TRBV29-1 and TRBJ2-1; D is perhaps TRBD1 (5 bases). V lost 2 bases to trimming and J lost 2 bases, with 10 bases between them. Germline V gives CDR1 SQVTM, CDR2 ANQGSEA. This CDR3 contains 14 residues. CDR3 residues: CSVEMGQAYNEQFF. DNA for the CDR3: TGCAGCGTTGAAATGGGGCAGGCCTACAATGAGCAGTTCTTC.

The chain uses TRBV20-1 and TRBJ1-5; 8 nucleotides align to TRBD1. Unmatched junction bases numbered 12, after V lost 5 bases and J lost 6 bases. Germline V gene data show CDR1 as DFQATT and CDR2 as SNEGSKA (reference sequence). The CDR3 has 15 amino acids. CDR3 coding DNA: TGCAGTGCTCGAGGACAGGGAGGGAGGAGTCAGCCCCAGCATTTT. Translating it yields CSARGQGGRSQPQHF.

The rearrangement links TRBV28 to TRBJ1-5; no clear D. This CDR3 has 13 amino acids. Looked up from germline, CDR1 is MDHEN and CDR2 is SYDVKM. Deletions cut 2 bases from V and 11 bases from J, with 13 bases between. In nucleotides, the CDR3 is TGTGCCAGCAGTTTAAGCGGGAGTCGGGCCCAGCATTTT. Translation gives CASSLSGSRAQHF.

This chain connects TRBV20-1 to TRBJ2-7, with D uncertain. The V and J ends lost 1 base and 4 bases respectively, with 14 bases between them. This CDR3 contains 14 residues. Germline CDR1 reads DFQATT; CDR2 reads SNEGSKA (reference sequence). CDR3 amino acids: CSARAFGILYEQYF. The CDR3, as DNA: TGCAGTGCTAGAGCGTTTGGGATTTTGTACGAGCAGTACTTC.

This clonotype has a handful of counts. This sequence joins TRBV19 and TRBJ1-3; D gene uncertain. The CDR3 runs to 14 residues. Germline V gene lookup returns CDR1 LNHDA and CDR2 SQIVND (reference sequence). V lost 7 bases and J lost 0, with 10 bases in between. The DNA of the CDR3 is TGTGCCAGTACCGACATCAGCTCTGGAAACACCATATATTTT. This sequence encodes CASTDISSGNTIYF.

There are a few counts of this clonotype. V usage is TRBV11-3 and J usage is TRBJ2-2; D is uncertain. Looked up from germline, CDR1 is SGHNT and CDR2 is YENEEA. The CDR3 is 15 amino acids. V was clipped by 3 bases and J by 4 bases, with 12 bases between them. The CDR3 loop reads CASSFGVTPTGELFF. As DNA, the CDR3 is TGTGCCAGCAGCTTTGGTGTGACACCCACCGGGGAGCTGTTTTTT. Using reference TRBV11-3 and TRBJ2-2 for the parts outside the CDR3, the full variable domain is EAGVVQSPRYKIIEKKQPVAFWCNPISGHNTLYWYLQNLGQGPELLIRYENEEAVDDSQLPKDRFSAERLKGVDSTLKIQPAELGDSAVYLCASSFGVTPTGELFFGEGSRLTVL.

The table lists this clonotype with many counts. The CDR3, as DNA: TGTGCCAGCCTCAAGGCGGGGGTGAACCCTAGCACAGATACGCAGTATTTT. Its protein is CASLKAGVNPSTDTQYF. The chain has TRBV2 and TRBJ2-3; 7 bases match TRBD2. V lost 8 bases and J lost 0; bases outside the gene matches: 14. CDR3 length: 17 amino acids. The V gene's germline CDR1 is SNHLY and CDR2 FYNNEI.

This clonotype has more than one count but fewer than ten. V is TRBV7-3 and J is TRBJ2-2; perhaps TRBD2 as D (6 bases). The CDR3 runs 14 residues. Trimming left V 0 bases short and J 8 bases short, with 10 bases between. Germline V gene lookup returns CDR1 SGHTA and CDR2 FQGTGA. The CDR3 DNA reads TGTGCCAGCAGCTTAACGGGGGGTCAAGGGGAGCTGTTTTTT. It is translated as CASSLTGGQGELFF.